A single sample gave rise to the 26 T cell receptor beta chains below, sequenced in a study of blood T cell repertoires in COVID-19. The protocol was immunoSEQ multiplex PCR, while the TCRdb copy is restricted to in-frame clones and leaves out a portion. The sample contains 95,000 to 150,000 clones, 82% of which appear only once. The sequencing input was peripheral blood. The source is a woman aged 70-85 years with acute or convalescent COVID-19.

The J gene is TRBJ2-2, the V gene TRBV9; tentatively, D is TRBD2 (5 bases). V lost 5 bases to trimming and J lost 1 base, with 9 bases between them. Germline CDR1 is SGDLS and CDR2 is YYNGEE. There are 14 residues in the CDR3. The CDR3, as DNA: TGTGCCAGCAGTACCAGCGGGAACACCGGGGAGCTGTTTTTT. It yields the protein CASSTSGNTGELFF.

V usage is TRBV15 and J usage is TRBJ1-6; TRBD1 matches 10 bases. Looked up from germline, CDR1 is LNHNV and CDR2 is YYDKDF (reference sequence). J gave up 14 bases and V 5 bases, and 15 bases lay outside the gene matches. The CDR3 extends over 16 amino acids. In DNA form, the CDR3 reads TGTGCCACCAGCCCCCCATCAGGACAGGGGGGATCAACCCTCCACTTT. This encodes CATSPPSGQGGSTLHF.

The CDR3 DNA sequence: TGTGCCAGCAGCGGAGGGACTAATAGGGATCAGCCCCAGCATTTT. This gives the protein CASSGGTNRDQPQHF. The chain is built from TRBV4-2 and TRBJ1-5; perhaps TRBD1 as D (5 bases). The germline V gene encodes CDR1 LGHNA and CDR2 YNFKEQ. Deletions cut 5 bases from V and 5 bases from J, with 16 bases between. CDR3 size: 15 residues.

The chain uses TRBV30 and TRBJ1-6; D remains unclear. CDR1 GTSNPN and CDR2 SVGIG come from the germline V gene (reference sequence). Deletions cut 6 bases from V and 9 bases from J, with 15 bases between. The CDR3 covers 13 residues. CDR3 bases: TGTGCCTGTTCCCGATATGAGGGTTCACCCCTCCACTTT. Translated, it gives CACSRYEGSPLHF. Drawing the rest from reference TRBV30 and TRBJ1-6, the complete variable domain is SQTIHQWPATLVQPVGSPLSLECTVEGTSNPNLYWYRQAAGRGLQLLFYSVGIGQISSEVPQNLSASRPQDRQFILSSKKLLLSDSGFYLCACSRYEGSPLHFGNGTRLTVT.

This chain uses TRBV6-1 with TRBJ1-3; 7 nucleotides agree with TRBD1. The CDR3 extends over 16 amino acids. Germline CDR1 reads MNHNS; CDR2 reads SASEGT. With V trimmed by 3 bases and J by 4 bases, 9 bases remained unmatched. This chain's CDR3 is CASSEIQGSGGNTIYF. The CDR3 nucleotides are TGTGCCAGCAGTGAGATACAGGGGTCAGGAGGAAACACCATATATTTT.

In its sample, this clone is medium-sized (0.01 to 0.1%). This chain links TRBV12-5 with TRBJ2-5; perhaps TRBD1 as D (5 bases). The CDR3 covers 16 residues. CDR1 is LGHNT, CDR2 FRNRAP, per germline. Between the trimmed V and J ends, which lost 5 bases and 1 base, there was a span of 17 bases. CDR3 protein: CASGLIGVRGQETQYF. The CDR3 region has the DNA TGTGCTAGTGGTCTGATAGGGGTAAGGGGCCAAGAGACCCAGTACTTC.

Written as DNA, the CDR3 is TGTGCCAGCAGCTTGAGGTCCGGCAGGGGGCATGGAAACACCATATATTTT. Protein sequence: CASSLRSGRGHGNTIYF. This chain joins TRBV5-6 and TRBJ1-3; TRBD1 agrees at 8 bases. The CDR3 consists of 17 residues. Germline V CDR1 and CDR2: SGHDT, YYEEEE. With 1 base clipped from V and 3 bases from J, the junction kept 9 bases outside the gene matches. Supplemented by reference TRBV5-6 and TRBJ1-3, the full variable domain reads DAGVTQSPTHLIKTRGQQVTLRCSPKSGHDTVSWYQQALGQGPQFIFQYYEEEERQRGNFPDRFSGHQFPNYSSELNVNALLLGDSALYLCASSLRSGRGHGNTIYFGEGSWLTVV.

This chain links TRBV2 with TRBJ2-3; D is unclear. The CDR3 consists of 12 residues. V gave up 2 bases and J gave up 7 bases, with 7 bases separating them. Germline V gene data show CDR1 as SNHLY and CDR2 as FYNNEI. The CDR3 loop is CASSESGYTQYF. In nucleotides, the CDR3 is TGTGCCAGCAGTGAATCCGGTTATACGCAGTATTTT.

The CDR3 nucleotides are TGTGCCAGCAGCCTAAACCAGCGGAGGTCAGAGACCCAGTACTTC. Translated: CASSLNQRRSETQYF. The V and J genes are TRBV7-9 and TRBJ2-5; D is possibly TRBD2 (5 bases). Germline V gives CDR1 SEHNR, CDR2 FQNEAQ (reference sequence). CDR3 length: 15 amino acids. The germline V and J ends were trimmed by 5 bases and 4 bases, with 17 bases remaining between them.

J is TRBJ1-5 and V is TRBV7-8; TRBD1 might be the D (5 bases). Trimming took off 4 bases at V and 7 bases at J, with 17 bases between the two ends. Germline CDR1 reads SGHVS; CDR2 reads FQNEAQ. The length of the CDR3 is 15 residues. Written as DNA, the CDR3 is TGTGCCAGCAGCTCGGTAGGGGCAGGGATCCAGCCCCAGCATTTT. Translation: CASSSVGAGIQPQHF.

The CDR3 here is CATGMGTSLDEQFF. DNA of the CDR3: TGTGCTACCGGGATGGGGACTAGCTTGGATGAGCAGTTCTTC. The V and J genes are TRBV12-5 and TRBJ2-1; 9 positions match TRBD2. The CDR3 runs 14 residues. J lost 8 bases, V lost 10 bases, and 12 bases had no gene match. Germline CDR1 is LGHNT and CDR2 is FRNRAP. Supplemented by reference TRBV12-5 and TRBJ2-1, the full variable domain reads DARVTQTPRHKVTEMGQEVTMRCQPILGHNTVFWYRQTMMQGLELLAYFRNRAPLDDSGMPKDRFSAEMPDATLATLKIQPSEPRDSAVYFCATGMGTSLDEQFFGPGTRLTVL.

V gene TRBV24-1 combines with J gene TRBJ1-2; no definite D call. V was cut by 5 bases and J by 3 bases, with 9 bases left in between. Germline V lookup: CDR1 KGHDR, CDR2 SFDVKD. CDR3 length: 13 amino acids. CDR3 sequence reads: CATSGGVDYGYTF. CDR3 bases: TGTGCCACCAGTGGAGGCGTTGACTATGGCTACACCTTC.

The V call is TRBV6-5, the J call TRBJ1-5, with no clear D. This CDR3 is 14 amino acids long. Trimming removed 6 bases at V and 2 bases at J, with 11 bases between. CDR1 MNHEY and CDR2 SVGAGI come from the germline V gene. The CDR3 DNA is TGTGCCAGCAGCGCTGGGCCGGGCAATCAGCCCCAGCATTTT. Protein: CASSAGPGNQPQHF.

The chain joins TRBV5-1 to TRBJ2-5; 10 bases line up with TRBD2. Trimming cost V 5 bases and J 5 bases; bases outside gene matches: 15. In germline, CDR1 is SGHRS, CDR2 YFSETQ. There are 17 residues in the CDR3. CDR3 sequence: CASSYQGSGGPGETQYF. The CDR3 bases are TGCGCCAGCAGTTACCAGGGTAGCGGGGGGCCGGGGGAGACCCAGTACTTC.

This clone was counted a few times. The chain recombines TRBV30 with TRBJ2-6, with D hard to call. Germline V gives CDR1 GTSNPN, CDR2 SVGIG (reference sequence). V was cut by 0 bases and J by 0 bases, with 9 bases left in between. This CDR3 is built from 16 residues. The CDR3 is CAWSVTPSSGANVLTF. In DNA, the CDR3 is TGTGCCTGGAGTGTAACACCTAGCTCTGGGGCCAACGTCCTGACTTTC.

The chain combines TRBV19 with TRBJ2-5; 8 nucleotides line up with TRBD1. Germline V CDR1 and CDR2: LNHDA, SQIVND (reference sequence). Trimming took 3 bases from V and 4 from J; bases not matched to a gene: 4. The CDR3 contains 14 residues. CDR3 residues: CASSMRRGRETQYF. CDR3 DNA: TGTGCCAGTAGTATGCGCAGGGGGCGAGAGACCCAGTACTTC.

The CDR3 DNA is TGTGCCAGCTCACCAGGGGGCTCACACTCTGGAAACACCATATATTTT. Translation gives CASSPGGSHSGNTIYF. The rearrangement joins TRBV18 to TRBJ1-3; tentative D call: TRBD1 (6 bases). V was clipped by 2 bases and J by 0 bases, with 11 bases between them. CDR3 size: 16 residues. In germline, CDR1 is KGHSH, CDR2 LQKENI.

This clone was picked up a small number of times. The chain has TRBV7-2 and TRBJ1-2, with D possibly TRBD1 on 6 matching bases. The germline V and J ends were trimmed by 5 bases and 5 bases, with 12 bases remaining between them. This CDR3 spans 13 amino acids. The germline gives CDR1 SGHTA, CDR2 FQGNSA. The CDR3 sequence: CASSTTGIYGYTF. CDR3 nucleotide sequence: TGTGCCAGCAGCACGACAGGCATATATGGCTACACCTTC.

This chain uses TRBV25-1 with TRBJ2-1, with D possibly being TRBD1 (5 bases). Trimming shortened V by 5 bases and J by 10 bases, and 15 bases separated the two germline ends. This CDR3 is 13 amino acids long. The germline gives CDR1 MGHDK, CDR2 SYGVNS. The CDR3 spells CASSRLGRREQFF. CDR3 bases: TGTGCCAGCAGTCGACTGGGGCGTCGGGAGCAGTTCTTC.

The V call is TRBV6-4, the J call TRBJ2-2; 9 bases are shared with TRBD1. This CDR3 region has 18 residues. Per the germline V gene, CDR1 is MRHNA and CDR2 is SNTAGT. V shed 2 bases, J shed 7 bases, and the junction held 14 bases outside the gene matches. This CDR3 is CASSDIAGTGRSGGELFF. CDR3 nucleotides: TGTGCCAGCAGTGACATAGCAGGGACAGGGAGATCGGGCGGGGAGCTGTTTTTT.

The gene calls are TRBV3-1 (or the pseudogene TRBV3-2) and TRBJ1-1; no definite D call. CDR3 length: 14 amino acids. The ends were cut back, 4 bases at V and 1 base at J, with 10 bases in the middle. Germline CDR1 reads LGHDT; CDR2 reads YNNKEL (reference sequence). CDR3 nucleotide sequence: TGTGCCAGCAGCCGCCGGAGGGCGAACACTGAAGCTTTCTTT. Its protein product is CASSRRRANTEAFF.

The chain's CDR3 is CASSWGGNQPQHF. In DNA, the CDR3 is TGTGCCAGCAGTTGGGGGGGGAATCAGCCCCAGCATTTT. The genes are TRBV12-3 or TRBV12-4 and TRBJ1-5; maybe TRBD1 (5 bases). The CDR3 sequence is 13 residues long. Trimming stripped 4 bases from V and 4 bases from J, with 8 bases between.

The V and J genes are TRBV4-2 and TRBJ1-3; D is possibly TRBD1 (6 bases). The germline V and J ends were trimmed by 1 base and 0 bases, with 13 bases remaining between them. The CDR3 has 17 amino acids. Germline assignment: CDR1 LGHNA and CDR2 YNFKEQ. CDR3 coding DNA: TGTGCCAGCAGCCAAGCATTGGACAGCAACTCTGGAAACACCATATATTTT. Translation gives CASSQALDSNSGNTIYF.

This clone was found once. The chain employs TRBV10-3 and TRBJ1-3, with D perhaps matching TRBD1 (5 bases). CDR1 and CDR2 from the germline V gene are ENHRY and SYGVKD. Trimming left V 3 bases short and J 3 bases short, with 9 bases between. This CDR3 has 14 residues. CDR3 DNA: TGTGCCATCAGTGAAGCGGGGGTTGGAAACACCATATATTTT. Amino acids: CAISEAGVGNTIYF.

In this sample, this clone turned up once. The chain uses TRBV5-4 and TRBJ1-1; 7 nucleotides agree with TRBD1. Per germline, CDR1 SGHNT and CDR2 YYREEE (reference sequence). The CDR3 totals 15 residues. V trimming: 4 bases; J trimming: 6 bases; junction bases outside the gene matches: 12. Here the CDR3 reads CASSPGGRGLAEAFF. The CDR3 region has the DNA TGTGCCAGCAGCCCCGGGGGCAGGGGGTTAGCTGAAGCTTTCTTT.

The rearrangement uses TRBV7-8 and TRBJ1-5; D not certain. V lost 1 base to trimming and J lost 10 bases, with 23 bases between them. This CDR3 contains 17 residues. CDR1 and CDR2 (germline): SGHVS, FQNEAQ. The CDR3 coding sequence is TGTGCCAGCAGCTTAGGTCGCACCGGGATCCGGAGGAGACCCCAGCATTTT. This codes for CASSLGRTGIRRRPQHF.